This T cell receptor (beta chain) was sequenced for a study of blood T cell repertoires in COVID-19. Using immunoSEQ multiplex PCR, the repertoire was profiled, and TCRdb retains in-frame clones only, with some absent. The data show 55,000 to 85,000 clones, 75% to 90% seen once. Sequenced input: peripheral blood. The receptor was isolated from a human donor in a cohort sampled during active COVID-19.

This CDR3 is CASSEIAGGRADTQYF. DNA for the CDR3: TGCGCCAGCAGTGAGATCGCGGGGGGGCGAGCCGATACGCAGTATTTT. The chain joins TRBV10-1 to TRBJ2-3, with TRBD2 matching 9 bases. Germline loops: CDR1 WNHNN, CDR2 SYGVQD (reference sequence). V shed 2 bases and J 6 bases; nucleotides not matched to a gene: 9. This CDR3 has 16 residues.